Listed here are 12 T cell receptor beta chains from one sample, sequenced in a study of CD8 T cells in Susac syndrome. The RNA, about 0.45 to 1 ug, was put through reverse transcription using random hexamers. From the immunoSEQ multiplex PCR reads, TCRdb called clonotypes with MiXCR, one entry per CDR3 protein. The sample lists roughly 80,000 distinct CDR3 sequences; roughly 95% were seen once. What was sequenced was CD8+ T cells from PBMCs. These receptor sequences come from a human donor with Susac syndrome.

This chain joins TRBV27 and TRBJ1-6, with D maybe TRBD1 (5 bases). The V end was cut by 5 bases, the J end by 8 bases, with 13 bases between. Germline CDR1 and CDR2: MNHEY and SMNVEV (reference sequence). The CDR3 sequence is 14 residues long. DNA of the CDR3: TGTGCCAGCAGTATCCGGGACGCCTATTCACCCCTCCACTTT. It yields the protein CASSIRDAYSPLHF.

The chain carries TRBV12-5 and TRBJ2-3; TRBD2 is a possible D gene (5 bases). The CDR3 loop spans 16 amino acids. V shed 5 bases and J shed 0 bases, with 15 bases lying between them. From germline, CDR1 is LGHNT and CDR2 FRNRAP. This CDR3 reads CASGLPADSSTDTQYF. Written as DNA, the CDR3 is TGTGCTAGTGGTCTACCAGCGGACTCTAGCACAGATACGCAGTATTTT.

The chain joins TRBV5-6 to TRBJ2-5, with D possibly matching TRBD2 (5 bases). In germline, CDR1 is SGHDT, CDR2 YYEEEE. Between the trimmed V and J ends, which lost 6 bases and 5 bases, there was a span of 17 bases. The CDR3 consists of 14 residues. As DNA, the CDR3 is TGTGCCAGCACTCCGGGGTCGGCCTGGGAGACCCAGTACTTC. Protein product: CASTPGSAWETQYF.

The V and J genes are TRBV12-3 or TRBV12-4 and TRBJ2-1; D is perhaps TRBD2 (5 bases). The CDR3 contains 14 residues. The V gene lost 6 bases and the J gene lost 6 bases, with 15 bases spanning the gap. CDR3 sequence: CASSLFEGSNEQFF. CDR3 DNA: TGTGCCAGCAGCCTATTCGAGGGCTCCAATGAGCAGTTCTTC.

The chain uses TRBV29-1 and TRBJ2-1, with D possibly matching TRBD2 (6 bases). V was cut by 4 bases and J by 5 bases, with 12 bases left in between. Germline loops: CDR1 SQVTM, CDR2 ANQGSEA. This CDR3 has 13 amino acids. The CDR3 sequence: CSVAAGPDNEQFF. The CDR3 nucleotides are TGCAGCGTTGCCGCGGGGCCTGACAATGAGCAGTTCTTC.

This chain joins TRBV9 and TRBJ2-3; D unclear. V was cut by 0 bases and J by 0 bases, with 8 bases left in between. The V gene's germline CDR1 is SGDLS and CDR2 YYNGEE. There are 15 residues in the CDR3. The CDR3, as DNA: TGTGCCAGCAGCGTAGAGTGGGGTAGCACAGATACGCAGTATTTT. It translates to CASSVEWGSTDTQYF.

In its sample, this clonotype was seen a few times. V and J are TRBV7-2 and TRBJ2-3; no clear D. Germline V gene sequence: CDR1 SGHTA, CDR2 FQGNSA. V lost 2 bases and J 3 bases, leaving 0 bases between the germline ends. The CDR3 runs to 11 residues. The CDR3 here is CASSLTDTQYF. CDR3 DNA sequence: TGTGCCAGCAGCTTAACAGATACGCAGTATTTT.

The CDR3 spells CASRPTGFVEQFF. The CDR3 bases are TGTGCCAGCAGGCCGACAGGGTTCGTTGAGCAGTTCTTC. The genes are TRBV28 and TRBJ2-1, with TRBD1 identical over 7 bases. The length of the CDR3 is 13 residues. With 6 bases clipped from V and 9 bases from J, the junction kept 8 bases outside the gene matches. Germline loops: CDR1 MDHEN, CDR2 SYDVKM.

This sequence joins TRBV7-9 and TRBJ1-2, with TRBD1 identical over 9 bases. The CDR3 contains 17 residues. V gave up 4 bases and J gave up 3 bases; unmatched junction bases: 12. Germline CDR1 SEHNR, CDR2 FQNEAQ (reference sequence). CDR3 nucleotide sequence: TGTGCCAGCAGCTCCCGGGACAGGGAACAAAAGGACTATGGCTACACCTTC. It is translated as CASSSRDREQKDYGYTF.

This chain links TRBV11-2 with TRBJ2-1; 8 bases match TRBD2. The CDR3 extends over 15 amino acids. The V gene's germline CDR1 is SGHAT and CDR2 FQNNGV. Trimming cost V 5 bases and J 8 bases; bases outside gene matches: 11. The CDR3 nucleotides are TGTGCCAGCAGCCCTCCTCTGCGGGGGGCGGATGAGCAGTTCTTC. Its protein product is CASSPPLRGADEQFF.

This chain joins TRBV9 and TRBJ2-3; TRBD2 agrees at 10 bases. Trimming took 2 bases from V and 3 from J; bases not matched to a gene: 9. Per the germline V gene, CDR1 is SGDLS and CDR2 is YYNGEE. The CDR3 extends over 17 amino acids. The CDR3 region has the DNA TGTGCCAGCAGCGTTAGCAGGGCTAGCGGGGGAACAGATACGCAGTATTTT. Translated, it gives CASSVSRASGGTDTQYF. The full variable domain, completed using reference TRBV9 and TRBJ2-3, is DSGVTQTPKHLITATGQRVTLRCSPRSGDLSVYWYQQSLDQGLQFLIQYYNGEERAKGNILERFSAQQFPDLHSELNLSSLELGDSALYFCASSVSRASGGTDTQYFGPGTRLTVL.

V is TRBV27 and J is TRBJ1-4, with 7 bases aligning to TRBD1. With V trimmed by 3 bases and J by 8 bases, 6 bases remained unmatched. The CDR3 runs 14 residues. Looked up from germline, CDR1 is MNHEY and CDR2 is SMNVEV (reference sequence). The CDR3 DNA is TGTGCCAGCAGTTTTCGACAGGGAGGGGAAAAACTGTTTTTT. Its protein is CASSFRQGGEKLFF.